These T cell receptor beta chains were read from a single sample in a study of blood T cell repertoires in COVID-19. Sequenced by immunoSEQ multiplex PCR; TCRdb stores in-frame clones only, minus some. The sample records around 500,000 clones, approximately 88% being singletons. The source material was PBMCs or T cells enriched from blood (not recorded which). All receptors derive from a woman in her thirties or forties who had recovered from COVID-19. The CDR3 runs from the conserved cysteine through the conserved F or W. Fields, in order: V gene, D gene, clone size, J gene, CDR3 length, CDR3 DNA, CDR3 protein. A D gene is named only where the DNA matches it firmly. Rows may omit the clone size; those that give it use once, few, many or a size class.

TRBV6-5,.,.,TRBJ1-2,13,TGTGCCAGCAGTTACGTGGGGGGCTATGGCTACACCTTC,CASSYVGGYGYTF
TRBV4-3,TRBD1,.,TRBJ1-2,14,TGCGCCAGCAGCCACCCAGGGGGTGGAGATGGCTACACCTTC,CASSHPGGGDGYTF
TRBV30,TRBD2,.,TRBJ2-5,17,TGTGCCTGGAGTGCCTTGGCGGGACTAGCGCTCCAAGAGACCCAGTACTTC,CAWSALAGLALQETQYF
TRBV5-1,TRBD1,.,TRBJ2-5,15,TGCGCCAGCAGCTTGTACGGGACAGTCCAAGAGACCCAGTACTTC,CASSLYGTVQETQYF
TRBV25-1,.,.,TRBJ1-2,14,TGTGCCAGCCGGGGTGGACAGAACGTTTATGGCTACACCTTC,CASRGGQNVYGYTF
TRBV11-2,.,.,TRBJ2-5,15,TGTGCCAGCAGCGCGATACGGTCGTGGCAAGAGACCCAGTACTTC,CASSAIRSWQETQYF
TRBV10-3,TRBD2,.,TRBJ2-3,15,TGTGCCACCAATAGCGGGAGGGCCAGGGCAGATACGCAGTATTTT,CATNSGRARADTQYF
TRBV5-1,.,few,TRBJ1-6,14,TGCGCCAGCAGCCACCAGGGAAATAATTCACCCCTCCACTTT,CASSHQGNNSPLHF
TRBV19,TRBD1,.,TRBJ2-3,14,TGTGCCAGTAGGGCCAGGGGGCTTGTGGATACGCAGTATTTT,CASRARGLVDTQYF
TRBV30,.,.,TRBJ2-1,15,TGTGCCCTCATTTCCGGGGATGGGCTCCGGGGTGAGCAGTTCTTC,CALISGDGLRGEQFF
TRBV6-5,.,.,TRBJ1-1,15,TGTGCCAGCAGAACGGCAGGGGTTGCGATGGGTCCGGCTTTCTTT,CASRTAGVAMGPAFF
TRBV25-1,.,.,TRBJ2-3,15,TGTGCCAGCAGTGAATCGGCAGGGCGTCCAGATACGCAGTATTTT,CASSESAGRPDTQYF
TRBV14,TRBD1,.,TRBJ1-1,15,TGTGCCAGCAGCCGCCAAGTGCTACAGGGGGCTGAAGCTTTCTTT,CASSRQVLQGAEAFF
TRBV10-3,TRBD2,.,TRBJ2-1,14,TGTGCCATCACTAGCGGGAGGGCCTCAAATGAGCAGTTCTTC,CAITSGRASNEQFF
TRBV25-1,TRBD1,.,TRBJ1-2,16,TGTGCCAGCAGTGAATCACGGACAGGGGGCGTCTATGGCTACACCTTC,CASSESRTGGVYGYTF
TRBV19,.,.,TRBJ1-2,14,TGTGCCAGTAGTATAGCCGGACAAATGGTAGGCTACACCTTC,CASSIAGQMVGYTF
TRBV7-9,TRBD2,once,TRBJ2-7,18,TGTGCCAGCAGCACCCGACTAGCGGGAGGGCCGATCTCCTACGAGCAGTACTTC,CASSTRLAGGPISYEQYF
TRBV4-3,TRBD2,.,TRBJ2-1,19,TGCGCCAGCAGCCTTCTCCTAGGACTAGCGGGAGGGGGTAACAATGAGCAGTTCTTC,CASSLLLGLAGGGNNEQFF
TRBV7-2,.,.,TRBJ1-1,15,TGTGCCAGCAGCCCCAGCGGGACTGCCCGCACTGAAGCTTTCTTT,CASSPSGTARTEAFF
TRBV27,TRBD2,.,TRBJ2-1,16,TGTGCCAGCAGCCCCTGGACTAGCGGGAGAGGGAGTGAGCAGTTCTTC,CASSPWTSGRGSEQFF
TRBV7-2,.,once,TRBJ2-1,12,TGTGCCAGCAGCTCACAAATGAGGGAGCAGTTCTTC,CASSSQMREQFF
TRBV7-9,.,.,TRBJ1-1,13,TGTGCCAGCAGCCCGGCGGGGTTGGGTGAAGCTTTCTTT,CASSPAGLGEAFF
TRBV6-5,TRBD2,.,TRBJ2-5,16,TGTGCCAGCAGTTACGTGGGACTAGCGGGAGGCGAGACCCAGTACTTC,CASSYVGLAGGETQYF
TRBV11-3,TRBD1,.,TRBJ2-5,13,TGTGCCAGCAGCACACAGGGGGAAGAGACCCAGTACTTC,CASSTQGEETQYF
TRBV18,.,.,TRBJ2-7,15,TGTGCCAGCTCACCACCGGAGACTATAGGCTACGAGCAGTACTTC,CASSPPETIGYEQYF
TRBV6-2/TRBV6-3,.,.,TRBJ1-2,13,TGTGCCAGCAGTTACCGACAGGTCTATGGCTACACCTTC,CASSYRQVYGYTF
TRBV11-2,TRBD2,.,TRBJ2-7,14,TGTGCCAGCCAAATAGGGCAAGGCCGGGGGGGGCAGTACTTC,CASQIGQGRGGQYF
TRBV5-1,.,.,TRBJ1-1,18,TGCGCCAGCAGCTTGGAGCTCGGTGCAGGAATCAGTCTAAATGAAGCTTTCTTT,CASSLELGAGISLNEAFF
TRBV3-1/TRBV3-2,.,.,TRBJ1-2,16,TGTGCCAGCAGCCAGGCTGGCCCGGGACACCTCTATGGCTACACCTTC,CASSQAGPGHLYGYTF
TRBV27,.,.,TRBJ2-7,13,TGTGCCAGCAGCCCCGGGACAAACTACGAGCAGTACTTC,CASSPGTNYEQYF
TRBV24-1,.,.,TRBJ2-5,18,TGTGCCACCAGCCCTGGTGGCGGGAACCTAGAGTGGCAAGAGACCCAGTACTTC,CATSPGGGNLEWQETQYF
TRBV21-1,.,.,TRBJ1-2,14,TGTGCCAGCAGCAAAGTGGGCAGCCACTATGGCTACACCTTC,CASSKVGSHYGYTF
TRBV7-2,TRBD1,.,TRBJ2-1,16,TGTGCCAGCAGCATCGCGACAGGGACCTCCTACAATGAGCAGTTCTTC,CASSIATGTSYNEQFF
TRBV21-1,.,.,TRBJ1-4,17,TGTGCCAGCTCCGACAGCATTGGGACAGCTAATGGGGGAAAACTGTTTTTT,CASSDSIGTANGGKLFF
TRBV29-1,TRBD2,.,TRBJ2-5,16,TGCAGCGTCGAAGGACTAGCGGGAGCTTTTCAAGAGACCCAGTACTTC,CSVEGLAGAFQETQYF
TRBV5-1,.,.,TRBJ2-7,13,TGCGCCAGCAGCTTGACAGATCCCTACGAGCAGTACTTC,CASSLTDPYEQYF
TRBV5-1,.,.,TRBJ1-2,15,TGCGCCAGCAGCTTGGTTGGCAGGGGCTTCGAAGGCTACACCTTC,CASSLVGRGFEGYTF
TRBV28,.,once,TRBJ2-6,15,TGTGCCAGCAGTATTTACAGGTCTGGGGCCAACGTCCTGACTTTC,CASSIYRSGANVLTF
TRBV7-9,.,.,TRBJ2-1,16,TGTGCCAGCAGCTTAGACCCGGGAAGGGACTACAATGAGCAGTTCTTC,CASSLDPGRDYNEQFF
TRBV12-5,TRBD2,.,TRBJ2-1,18,TGTGCTAGTGGTTTGTCCCCAGGGCTAGCGGACTCCTACAATGAGCAGTTCTTC,CASGLSPGLADSYNEQFF
TRBV30,TRBD1,.,TRBJ1-6,16,TGTGCCTGGAGTGTTCCGGGGGCAGGGGGCGGTTCACCCCTCCACTTT,CAWSVPGAGGGSPLHF
TRBV6-1,.,.,TRBJ1-2,12,TGTGCCAGCAGTGAAACGGGAACACAGATGTCCTTC,CASSETGTQMSF
TRBV6-5,TRBD1,.,TRBJ1-1,14,TGTGCCAGCACCAAAGTAGGGGGCAGGACTGAAGCTTTCTTT,CASTKVGGRTEAFF
TRBV3-1/TRBV3-2,TRBD2,few,TRBJ2-2,17,TGTGCCAGCAGCCAACCCCTAGCGGGAGGAAACACCGGGGAGCTGTTTTTT,CASSQPLAGGNTGELFF
TRBV20-1,.,.,TRBJ2-1,16,TGCAGTGCTAGTAAGGGGCACTCGAGCTCCTACAATGAGCAGTTCTTC,CSASKGHSSSYNEQFF
TRBV4-1,.,.,TRBJ2-7,21,TGCGCCAGCAGCCAAGTAAAGGTAGTACACAGGGGGACTACCCTGACCTACGAGCAGTACTTC,CASSQVKVVHRGTTLTYEQYF
TRBV3-1/TRBV3-2,.,.,TRBJ1-1,13,TGTGCCAGCAGCCAACGGGGGGCCACTGAAGCTTTCTTT,CASSQRGATEAFF
TRBV27,TRBD1,.,TRBJ2-3,14,TGTGCCAGCAGTTGGGACAGGGTAACAGATACGCAGTATTTT,CASSWDRVTDTQYF
TRBV7-9,TRBD2,.,TRBJ2-3,15,TGTGCCAGCAGCAAGGGACTAGCGGTCACAGATACGCAGTATTTT,CASSKGLAVTDTQYF
TRBV27,TRBD1,few,TRBJ1-2,15,TGTGCCAGCAGTTTTATGCAGGGGGACAACTATGGCTACACCTTC,CASSFMQGDNYGYTF